This T cell receptor beta chain was captured by sequencing in a study of T cell responses to AZD1222 COVID-19 vaccine. This clone was seen a handful of times. TCRdb keeps only in-frame clones here, not all; method: immunoSEQ multiplex PCR. The sample lists under 200,000 clones; 85% to 95% were seen once. Trimming removed 6 bases from V and 1 base from J, with 16 bases in between. The germline V gene encodes CDR1 MDHEN and CDR2 SYDVKM. The CDR3 contains 16 residues. The J gene is TRBJ1-5, the V gene TRBV28, with a possible D match to TRBD1 (5 bases). The sequence came from an adult who received the MenACWY meningococcal vaccine as a control. This specimen consisted of peripheral blood, obtained 28 days after the second dose of the MenACWY control vaccine. CDR3 DNA: TGTGCCAGCAGGTCACCAAGTTGGGGGAGCAATCAGCCCCAGCATTTT. Its protein is CASRSPSWGSNQPQHF.